This TCR beta chain was recovered during a study of blood T cell repertoires in COVID-19. Study-level background: Sample material is recorded as cDNA or gDNA derived from T cells, B-cell-depleted T cells, or PBMCs.

Germline loops: CDR1 MGHRA, CDR2 YSYEKL. The CDR3 sequence is 17 residues long. Trimming cost V 1 base and J 3 bases; bases outside gene matches: 10. The repertoire was sequenced with immunoSEQ multiplex PCR; TCRdb's copy has only in-frame clones and lacks some. The sample has about 230,000 clones, 65% to 85% seen once; the top ten hold about 1.3%. The sequence derives from a woman aged 30 to 39 with COVID-19, enrolled during active disease. The chain uses TRBV4-1 and TRBJ2-7; 9 bases map to TRBD2. Sequencing was done on a sample of peripheral blood. The CDR3 region is CASSQVLSGTSRYEQYF. Written as DNA, the CDR3 is TGCGCCAGCAGCCAAGTGCTGTCCGGGACTAGCCGCTACGAGCAGTACTTC.